This is a list of T cell receptor beta chains from one sample in a study of cytomegalovirus exposure and HLA in healthy donors. TCRdb's table, derived via immunoSEQ multiplex PCR, lists solely in-frame clones and lacks some. Among about 140,000 clones listed, just under 85% were seen once. Sequencing was done on a sample of PBMCs. These TCRs come from a man aged 40-55 years in good health and CMV-seropositive. The conserved cysteine and the conserved F or W are not part of the CDR3 here. A D gene is named only where the DNA matches it firmly. Clone size is stated in some rows and not others, as once, few, many or a class when expanded.

>TRBV12-5|TRBJ1-2|-|-
ASGFYFTGYYGYT
>TRBV2|TRBJ2-3|-|-
AQNRDLSTDTQY
>TRBV9|TRBJ2-3|-|-
ASIDLPGQVSTDTQY
>TRBV9|TRBJ1-1|TRBD1|-
ASSGDRGYTEAF
>TRBV5-5|TRBJ1-2|-|few
ASSLNRQPTNYGYT
>TRBV5-6|TRBJ2-7|-|-
ASSWTSYEQY
>TRBV4-3|TRBJ2-2|TRBD2|-
ASSQQAGAGELF
>TRBV6-4|TRBJ2-2|-|few
ASSEEGDTGELF
>TRBV13|TRBJ2-3|TRBD1|-
ASSSGQGVTDTQY
>TRBV2|TRBJ2-7|TRBD2|-
ASSKRTSHEQY
>TRBV5-1|TRBJ2-1|TRBD1|few
ASSFSRGQIDEQF
>TRBV19|TRBJ2-1|-|-
ASSTRRDTDYNEQF
>TRBV29-1|TRBJ1-2|TRBD1|-
SVLTGIRAGYT
>TRBV19|TRBJ1-6|TRBD1|-
AISGTGNSPLH
>TRBV2|TRBJ2-6|TRBD2|once
ASTGTTGANVLT
>TRBV11-1|TRBJ2-1|TRBD2|-
ASSLGGSSYNEQF
>TRBV5-1|-|-|-
ASSNGQNYEQY
>TRBV6-4|TRBJ1-1|-|-
ASSDNGFSEAF
>TRBV5-1|TRBJ2-7|-|-
ASSPRQGKSYEQY
>TRBV6-6|TRBJ1-3|-|once
ASSYIDRFSGNTIY
>TRBV4-1|TRBJ1-5|-|-
ASSQEGGNSNQPQH
>TRBV5-1|TRBJ2-7|-|-
ASSYRQGRNYEQY
>TRBV5-1|TRBJ1-6|-|few
ASSPEAAGGSPLH
>TRBV13|TRBJ2-5|-|-
ASIRGGTQY
>TRBV30|TRBJ1-6|TRBD1|-
AWGQGFENSPLH
>TRBV2|TRBJ1-5|-|-
ASSAGSSNQPQH
>TRBV7-9|TRBJ2-1|TRBD2|-
ASSFGGGAGEQF
>TRBV6-1|TRBJ2-3|TRBD2|-
ASMGGLYTDTQY
>TRBV14|TRBJ1-5|-|-
ASSHSGNQPQH
>TRBV30|TRBJ1-5|-|-
AWSGQVNQPQH
>TRBV25-1|TRBJ1-5|-|-
ASSDSQGPGQPQH
>TRBV9|TRBJ1-5|TRBD1|-
ASSPGQNQPQH
>TRBV7-9|TRBJ2-7|-|-
ASSFPGHHSYEQY